These 12 T cell receptor beta chains came from one sample sequenced in a study of neurological immune-mediated disorders. TCRdb ran MiXCR on the 5' RACE reads and lists one entry per CDR3 protein. The data contain 65,000 to 80,000 distinct CDR3 sequences, around 4.8% of them singletons. The sequenced sample consisted of PBMCs. The receptors here all came from a woman between 70 and 85 years old with multiple sclerosis.

This clonotype was detected only a few times. The V gene is TRBV5-6, the J gene TRBJ1-2; 8 positions match TRBD1. CDR3 length equals 14 residues. V lost 7 bases and J lost 5; bases outside the gene matches: 10. Germline assignment: CDR1 SGHDT and CDR2 YYEEEE. The CDR3 is CASSRDRWGYGYTF. In DNA, the CDR3 is TGTGCCAGCTCACGGGACAGGTGGGGGTATGGCTACACCTTC.

CDR3: CSAQREGRHEQYF. CDR3 nucleotides: TGCAGTGCGCAGCGGGAGGGCCGGCACGAGCAGTACTTC. This chain links TRBV20-1 with TRBJ2-7; 10 nucleotides match TRBD2. The CDR3 runs 13 residues. Germline trimming cut 6 bases from V and 5 bases from J; bases unmatched to any gene: 7. Germline lookup yields CDR1 DFQATT and CDR2 SNEGSKA (reference sequence).

This clonotype occurred many times. This chain uses TRBV10-2 with TRBJ2-2, with D maybe TRBD2 (5 bases). Germline CDR1 WSHSY, CDR2 SAAADI. The CDR3 contains 16 residues. V was trimmed by 0 bases and J by 1 base, leaving 9 bases between them. For the CDR3, the DNA is TGCGCCAGCAGTGAGTCTGGTGGGAGGAACACCGGGGAGCTGTTTTTT. Its translation: CASSESGGRNTGELFF.

This clonotype was observed at least ten times. V is TRBV12-3 or TRBV12-4 and J is TRBJ2-2, with no clear D. CDR3 size: 13 residues. Trimming removed 6 bases from V and 6 bases from J, with 11 bases in between. This CDR3 reads CASRNVWAGELFF. The CDR3 DNA reads TGTGCCAGCAGAAATGTATGGGCCGGGGAGCTGTTTTTT.

This clonotype was detected ten times or more. The chain is built from TRBV5-1 and TRBJ2-7, with 14 bases lining up with TRBD2. J was trimmed by 5 bases and V by 3 bases; bases with no gene match: 13. Germline CDR1 and CDR2: SGHRS and YFSETQ. The CDR3 covers 18 residues. The CDR3 here is CASSSPGTSGRSAHEQYF. The CDR3 DNA follows: TGCGCCAGCAGCTCCCCCGGGACTAGCGGGAGATCTGCCCACGAGCAGTACTTC.

This clonotype came up many times. This chain links TRBV10-3 with TRBJ1-5; TRBD1 agrees at 9 bases. V lost 11 bases to trimming and J lost 2 bases; unmatched junction nucleotides: 19. Germline V gives CDR1 ENHRY, CDR2 SYGVKD. The length of the CDR3 is 18 residues. The chain's CDR3 is CAAGPTGGGIGGNQPQHF. The CDR3 nucleotides read TGTGCCGCCGGCCCGACAGGGGGAGGGATAGGTGGCAATCAGCCCCAGCATTTT.

Points on this clonotype: It may be a read error: a sequence one base away is much more abundant. The V gene is TRBV18, the J gene TRBJ1-1; 8 positions match TRBD1. Germline CDR1 reads KGHSH; CDR2 reads LQKENI. The CDR3 runs 16 residues. The CDR3 loop reads CAGSPTTGAMNTEAFF. The CDR3 DNA reads as TGTGCCGGCTCACCAACGACAGGGGCTATGAACACTGAAGCTTTCTTT.

This clonotype was seen only a few times. This chain joins TRBV20-1 and TRBJ2-1, with D unclear. This CDR3 is built from 15 residues. CDR1 and CDR2 from the germline V gene are DFQATT and SNEGSKA (reference sequence). Deletions cut 1 base from V and 2 bases from J, with 12 bases between. The CDR3 region has the DNA TGCAGTGCTAGAGGTCTCGGCATCCCCTACAATGAGCAGTTCTTC. Translation gives CSARGLGIPYNEQFF.

This clonotype appeared many times. The chain combines TRBV5-1 with TRBJ2-2; a possible D gene is TRBD1 (6 bases). The CDR3 has 15 amino acids. The V and J ends lost 2 bases and 1 base respectively, with 9 bases between them. Germline V gives CDR1 SGHRS, CDR2 YFSETQ. Here the CDR3 reads CASSLKQGNTGELFF. CDR3 DNA: TGCGCCAGCAGCTTAAAACAGGGGAACACCGGGGAGCTGTTTTTT.

There are many counts of this clonotype. J is TRBJ2-1 and V is TRBV29-1; 9 positions agree with TRBD1. The CDR3 has 12 residues. V was pared by 0 bases and J by 14 bases, with 5 bases of the junction left unmatched. The germline CDR1 and CDR2 sequences are SQVTM and ANQGSEA. The CDR3 region is CSVEEDRGIKFF. In nucleotides, the CDR3 is TGCAGCGTTGAAGAGGACAGGGGCATCAAGTTCTTC.

This clonotype was seen a few times. The chain has TRBV27 and TRBJ2-1, with 8 bases matching TRBD2. Germline trimming cut 2 bases from V and 7 bases from J; bases unmatched to any gene: 7. Germline CDR1 is MNHEY and CDR2 is SMNVEV (reference sequence). The CDR3 has 15 amino acids. The CDR3 DNA sequence: TGTGCCAGCAGTTTAGGCGCTAGCGGGCATAATGAGCAGTTCTTC. Translated, it gives CASSLGASGHNEQFF.

This clonotype has ten or more counts. The chain is built from TRBV6-5 and TRBJ1-1; 7 bases agree with TRBD1. The CDR3 totals 15 residues. Germline-derived CDR1 and CDR2 are MNHEY and SVGAGI. V was pared by 6 bases and J by 0 bases, with 7 bases of the junction left unmatched. CDR3 loop: CASRPAGQLNTEAFF. CDR3 nucleotides: TGTGCCAGCAGGCCAGCGGGACAGCTGAACACTGAAGCTTTCTTT.